This TCR beta chain was sequenced for a study of blood T cell repertoires in COVID-19. Overall study: Samples representing acute and convalescent COVID-19 were sourced from the United States, Italy and Spain. The cDNA or gDNA used as material had been derived from T cells, B-cell-depleted T cells, or PBMCs.

The CDR3 spans 15 residues. Unmatched junction bases numbered 13, after V lost 5 bases and J lost 9 bases. Germline V CDR1 and CDR2: SEHNR, FQNEAQ (reference sequence). Per the authors' pipeline: Cell counts per sample came from amplifying reference gene primers. The table came from immunoSEQ multiplex PCR; TCRdb's copy has only in-frame clones and leaves some out. V and J calls plus clone size are reproduced from that table; the DNA served to infer D and trimming. The table has tens of thousands of clones, approximately 80% seen once. The sample was peripheral blood. The rearrangement links TRBV7-9 to TRBJ2-5, with TRBD1 identical over 9 bases. The origin of this receptor is a human donor in a cohort sampled during active COVID-19. The DNA for the CDR3 is TGTGCCAGCAGCAACACCGGGACAGGGCTCGGGGCCCAGTACTTC. Translation gives CASSNTGTGLGAQYF.